The entry that follows covers one T cell receptor (beta chain) sequence. The antigen is undetermined. These data originate in a study of cytomegalovirus exposure and HLA in healthy donors. Study results and limitations: In a later analysis, 16,951 TCR beta sequences were associated with HLA alleles at 0.05 false discovery rate. Most likely, a cluster of highly shared sequence variants arose as a sequencing artifact.

Researchers ran the PCR with 60 Vbeta and 13 Jbeta primers. The assay was immunoSEQ multiplex PCR, and TCRdb's table has in-frame clones only and misses some. The sample lists 150,000 or so clones, about 75% occurring once. CDR1 is SGHTA, CDR2 FQGNSA, per germline. V was shortened by 0 bases and J by 8 bases, with 11 bases between the two germline ends. The CDR3 is 14 residues long. The clonotype originates from a woman aged 45-60 years in good health and CMV-seropositive. Sequencing was carried out using PBMCs. The chain combines TRBV7-2 with TRBJ2-1; TRBD1 might be the D (5 bases). The DNA of the CDR3 is TGTGCCAGCAGCTTAGCCCCCGCCAGGGATGAGCAGTTCTTC. Its translation: CASSLAPARDEQFF.